One sample yielded the 10 T cell receptor beta chains listed below, sequenced in a study of blood T cells in healthy people across ages. A second PCR, run for about 7 to 12 cycles, used a sample-barcoded 5' primer plus a J-beta primer mix. TCRdb redid the calling of the 5' RACE reads with MiXCR, one entry per CDR3 protein. The sample shows more than 1.4 million distinct CDR3 sequences, around 39% of them seen only once. Material: blood. The source is a woman aged 18-35 years in good health.

This chain uses TRBV27 with TRBJ2-5; a weak D match, TRBD2 (5 bases). CDR3 length: 14 amino acids. CDR1 is MNHEY and CDR2 is SMNVEV in the germline V gene (reference sequence). The V end lost 6 bases, the J end lost 2 bases, and 13 bases lay between the germline ends. DNA of the CDR3: TGTGCCAGCAGACAACCGGGAAAACAAGAGACCCAGTACTTC. It translates to CASRQPGKQETQYF.

In its sample, this clonotype was seen a few times. V usage is TRBV20-1 and J usage is TRBJ2-1; possibly TRBD1 for D (6 bases). V was cut by 5 bases and J by 0 bases, with 23 bases left in between. Germline lookup yields CDR1 DFQATT and CDR2 SNEGSKA (reference sequence). This CDR3 is 18 amino acids long. This CDR3 is CSASGVGSLVDSYNEQFF. The CDR3, as DNA: TGCAGTGCTTCAGGGGTTGGTAGTCTCGTAGACTCCTACAATGAGCAGTTCTTC.

This clonotype has a single count. The chain is built from TRBV25-1 and TRBJ1-6, with D tentatively TRBD1 (5 bases). The CDR3 is made up of 11 amino acids. Germline V CDR1 and CDR2: MGHDK, SYGVNS. V dropped 6 bases and J dropped 14 bases, with 11 bases sitting between them. DNA for the CDR3: TGTGCCAGCAGGGGGGTCACCACCCTCCACTTT. Translation gives CASRGVTTLHF.

The chain uses TRBV7-7 and TRBJ2-3; 11 nucleotides align to TRBD2. The germline CDR1 and CDR2 sequences are SSHAT and FNYEAQ (reference sequence). This CDR3 contains 15 residues. Unmatched junction bases numbered 6, after V lost 4 bases and J lost 6 bases. CDR3 DNA sequence: TGTGCCAGCAGCTGGGGGACTAGCGGCCGTGATACGCAGTATTTT. Its protein product is CASSWGTSGRDTQYF. The entire variable domain, with the rest obtained from reference TRBV7-7 and TRBJ2-3, is as follows: GAGVSQSPRYKVTKRGQDVTLRCDPISSHATLYWYQQALGQGPEFLTYFNYEAQPDKSGLPSDRFSAERPEGSISTLTIQRTEQRDSAMYRCASSWGTSGRDTQYFGPGTRLTVL.

A remark on this clonotype: A single base separates this from a much larger clone, so it may be a read error. The chain couples TRBV10-3 to TRBJ2-3; 7 bases map to TRBD2. The CDR3 extends over 14 amino acids. J was trimmed by 5 bases and V by 10 bases; bases with no gene match: 12. Per the germline V gene, CDR1 is ENHRY and CDR2 is SYGVKD. In nucleotides, the CDR3 is TGTGCCAGTAGCCTAGCGGAGGGAGGAGATACGCAGTATTTT. It yields the protein CASSLAEGGDTQYF.

The chain is built from TRBV27 and TRBJ2-1; D gene ambiguous. CDR3 length: 14 residues. The ends were cut back, 4 bases at V and 11 bases at J, with 18 bases in the middle. Germline values: CDR1 MNHEY, CDR2 SMNVEV (reference sequence). The DNA for the CDR3 is TGTGCCAGCAGTTCGCCCCGCCTTACACCCCAGCAGTTCTTC. It codes for CASSSPRLTPQQFF.

The chain uses TRBV9 and TRBJ2-2; weak D call: TRBD2 (7 bases). Trimming took 0 bases from V and 5 from J, leaving 11 bases between them. The CDR3 consists of 15 residues. CDR1 is SGDLS and CDR2 is YYNGEE in the germline V gene. DNA for the CDR3: TGTGCCAGCAGCGTAGGGGGAGGGGGGACCGGGGAGCTGTTTTTT. Its protein product is CASSVGGGGTGELFF.

The chain uses TRBV3-1 and TRBJ2-1; the D gene is possibly TRBD2 (6 bases). The CDR3 has 11 residues. V lost 5 bases and J 15 bases, leaving 14 bases between the germline ends. Germline loops: CDR1 LGHDT, CDR2 YNNKEL (reference sequence). The CDR3 bases are TGTGCCAGCAGCACACGACTAGTCGTGTTCTTC. This encodes CASSTRLVVFF.

Of note for this clonotype: One junction end does not reproduce the germline sequence, and a read error may be involved. The V and J genes are TRBV10-3 and TRBJ1-2, with a weak D call TRBD1 (6 bases). Per germline, CDR1 ENHRY and CDR2 SYGVKD. The CDR3 extends over 13 amino acids. CDR3 region: CAVSTQGDYGYTF. The CDR3 DNA follows: TGTGCCGTCAGCACACAGGGTGACTATGGCTACACCTTC.

Worth noting for this clonotype: The germline gene is not matched at one end of the junction; a read error may be the cause. The V gene is TRBV4-1, the J gene TRBJ2-3; no reliable D call. The CDR3 spans 15 residues. Germline V gene lookup returns CDR1 MGHRA and CDR2 YSYEKL. The CDR3 nucleotides read TGCGCCGGCAGCCAAGTAACGGACGACACAGATACGCAGTATTTT. This gives the protein CAGSQVTDDTDTQYF.